This passage covers 22 T cell receptor beta chains from one sample sequenced in a study of blood T cell repertoires in COVID-19. Profiling relied on immunoSEQ multiplex PCR, and the TCRdb table lists in-frame clones only, not all of them. In the table there are some 76,000 clones, around nine tenths of which are singletons. The source material was peripheral blood. These receptors all stem from a man in his sixties with acute or convalescent COVID-19.

V and J are TRBV12-5 and TRBJ2-1; 8 bases fit TRBD1. Germline V lookup: CDR1 LGHNT, CDR2 FRNRAP. Unmatched junction bases numbered 4, after V lost 5 bases and J lost 4 bases. The CDR3 consists of 14 residues. In DNA form, the CDR3 reads TGTGCTAGTGGTGTACAGGGGGTTTACAATGAGCAGTTCTTC. This gives the protein CASGVQGVYNEQFF.

As for this clone: Other nucleotide sequences from this sample produce the same CDR3. J is TRBJ1-1 and V is TRBV9; 8 nucleotides line up with TRBD1. This CDR3 is built from 16 residues. Germline V lookup: CDR1 SGDLS, CDR2 YYNGEE. V lost 0 bases and J lost 0; bases outside the gene matches: 4. CDR3 in amino acids: CASSVDPGGVNTEAFF. The CDR3 region has the DNA TGTGCCAGCAGCGTAGATCCAGGGGGCGTGAACACTGAAGCTTTCTTT.

The chain joins TRBV19 to TRBJ1-1, with a tentative D call TRBD1 (5 bases). Deletions cut 7 bases from V and 1 base from J, with 13 bases between. This CDR3 is 14 amino acids long. Germline assignment: CDR1 LNHDA and CDR2 SQIVND (reference sequence). DNA of the CDR3: TGTGCCAGTATTTGGGGCAGAGGGAACACTGAAGCTTTCTTT. Its protein product is CASIWGRGNTEAFF.

The gene calls are TRBV12-3 or TRBV12-4 and TRBJ2-1; D uncertain. The CDR3 has 12 amino acids. Deletions cut 4 bases from V and 6 bases from J, with 7 bases between. The CDR3 region has the DNA TGTGCCAGCAGTTCAACGAGCAATGAGCAGTTCTTC. This gives the protein CASSSTSNEQFF.

V and J are TRBV29-1 and TRBJ1-1, with D possibly being TRBD1 (6 bases). CDR1 and CDR2 from the germline V gene are SQVTM and ANQGSEA. The V end was cut by 7 bases, the J end by 5 bases, with 14 bases between. CDR3 length equals 12 residues. The CDR3 nucleotides are TGCAGCGCAAAAACAGGGTTGACTGAAGCTTTCTTT. Protein product: CSAKTGLTEAFF.

This chain uses TRBV29-1 with TRBJ1-2, with D hard to call. Germline V gives CDR1 SQVTM, CDR2 ANQGSEA. Trimming removed 2 bases at V and 0 bases at J, with 4 bases between. The CDR3 length is 12 residues. CDR3 bases: TGCAGCGTTGAACAGGCTAACTATGGCTACACCTTC. Amino acid sequence: CSVEQANYGYTF. The variable domain in full, completed from reference TRBV29-1 and TRBJ1-2, reads SAVISQKPSRDICQRGTSLTIQCQVDSQVTMMFWYRQQPGQSLTLIATANQGSEATYESGFVIDKFPISRPNLTFSTLTVSNMSPEDSSIYLCSVEQANYGYTFGSGTRLTVV.

The V and J genes are TRBV30 and TRBJ2-1, with D possibly being TRBD2 (5 bases). The CDR3 is 13 residues long. Between the trimmed V and J ends, which lost 8 bases and 4 bases, there was a span of 15 bases. Germline lookup yields CDR1 GTSNPN and CDR2 SVGIG (reference sequence). The CDR3: CAQSSREYNEQFF. The CDR3, as DNA: TGTGCCCAGTCGTCTAGGGAGTACAATGAGCAGTTCTTC.

J is TRBJ2-7 and V is TRBV5-1, with D tentatively TRBD2 (7 bases). V was pared by 3 bases and J by 6 bases, with 13 bases between. The CDR3 is made up of 13 amino acids. In germline, CDR1 is SGHRS, CDR2 YFSETQ. CDR3 nucleotide sequence: TGCGCCAGCAGCTACCTAAGGGGGGGCGAGCAGTACTTC. Its protein is CASSYLRGGEQYF.

The genes are TRBV10-3 and TRBJ2-7, with D perhaps matching TRBD2 (5 bases). V was pared by 3 bases and J by 1 base, with 13 bases between. Germline CDR1 is ENHRY and CDR2 is SYGVKD. The CDR3 is made up of 15 amino acids. The CDR3 loop is CAISEGVGSSYEQYF. In DNA form, the CDR3 reads TGTGCCATCAGTGAAGGAGTGGGGAGTTCCTACGAGCAGTACTTC.

The rearrangement joins TRBV11-2 to TRBJ2-5; possibly TRBD2 for D (6 bases). The CDR3 is 13 amino acids. In germline, CDR1 is SGHAT, CDR2 FQNNGV. Trimming cost V 10 bases and J 0 bases, with 12 bases left between them. The CDR3 sequence: CATSRGYQETQYF. CDR3 DNA sequence: TGTGCCACTTCCCGGGGGTACCAAGAGACCCAGTACTTC.

CDR3 nucleotides: TGTGCCTGGAGTACAGGCCTTTCGGCGGAAAAACTGTTTTTT. The encoded protein is CAWSTGLSAEKLFF. This chain uses TRBV30 with TRBJ1-4; tentative D call: TRBD1 (5 bases). The CDR3 is 14 residues long. Per germline, CDR1 GTSNPN and CDR2 SVGIG (reference sequence). V dropped 2 bases and J dropped 8 bases, with 15 bases sitting between them.

This sequence joins TRBV6-5 and TRBJ1-5; D gene ambiguous. The length of the CDR3 is 11 residues. Germline CDR1 MNHEY, CDR2 SVGAGI. V was pared by 8 bases and J by 10 bases, with 12 bases between. In DNA form, the CDR3 reads TGTGCCAGCGGGTTACGGGGACCCCAGCATTTT. It yields the protein CASGLRGPQHF.

The chain employs TRBV29-1 and TRBJ1-1; D remains unclear. The germline gives CDR1 SQVTM, CDR2 ANQGSEA. The CDR3 sequence is 14 residues long. V was clipped by 0 bases and J by 5 bases, with 13 bases between them. The CDR3 sequence is CSVEDRRRRTEAFF. The CDR3 DNA reads TGCAGCGTTGAAGATAGACGGAGGAGGACTGAAGCTTTCTTT.

The rearrangement uses TRBV6-1 and TRBJ2-5, with 7 bases aligning to TRBD2. Germline V gene data show CDR1 as MNHNS and CDR2 as SASEGT. The CDR3 sequence is 14 residues long. V was clipped by 3 bases and J by 5 bases; unmatched bases: 6. CDR3 coding DNA: TGTGCCAGCAGTGACGGGGAAGCGGGGGAGACCCAGTACTTC. Its translation is CASSDGEAGETQYF.

The rearrangement joins TRBV6-1 to TRBJ2-5, with 8 bases fitting TRBD2. The CDR3 has 15 residues. The V and J ends lost 3 bases and 4 bases, in that order; junction bases with no gene match: 7. Germline values: CDR1 MNHNS, CDR2 SASEGT. CDR3 sequence: CASSDGHAGGETQYF. CDR3 sequence (DNA): TGTGCCAGCAGTGACGGGCACGCGGGGGGAGAGACCCAGTACTTC.

The chain couples TRBV19 to TRBJ1-1; maybe TRBD1 (5 bases). V lost 10 bases to trimming and J lost 5 bases, with 20 bases between them. Germline values: CDR1 LNHDA, CDR2 SQIVND (reference sequence). The CDR3 totals 14 residues. Here the CDR3 reads CATLGGGLGTEAFF. The DNA of the CDR3 is TGTGCCACCCTAGGCGGGGGATTGGGAACTGAAGCTTTCTTT.

This chain connects TRBV5-1 to TRBJ2-7, with 11 bases that match TRBD2. CDR3 length: 16 residues. The V gene end was trimmed by 4 bases and the J gene end by 2 bases; junction bases not matched to a gene: 8. The germline V gene encodes CDR1 SGHRS and CDR2 YFSETQ. The CDR3 sequence is CASSIGTSGGAYEQYF. As DNA, the CDR3 is TGCGCCAGCAGCATCGGGACTAGCGGAGGAGCCTACGAGCAGTACTTC.

The rearrangement links TRBV24-1 to TRBJ1-5, with D possibly being TRBD1 (6 bases). CDR3 length: 15 residues. The germline V and J ends were trimmed by 5 bases and 5 bases, with 15 bases remaining between them. The germline CDR1 and CDR2 sequences are KGHDR and SFDVKD. CDR3 region: CATSAGEWVHQPQHF. CDR3 bases: TGTGCCACCAGTGCAGGGGAATGGGTGCATCAGCCCCAGCATTTT.

The V call is TRBV24-1, the J call TRBJ2-7; 9 positions agree with TRBD1. The germline V gene has CDR1 KGHDR and CDR2 SFDVKD. This CDR3 region has 14 residues. J gave up 2 bases and V 6 bases, and 4 bases lay outside the gene matches. The CDR3, as DNA: TGTGCCACCAGTAACCGGGACAGGGCCTACGAGCAGTACTTC. Translating gives CATSNRDRAYEQYF.

The rearrangement uses TRBV3-1 (or the pseudogene TRBV3-2) and TRBJ1-2; D is ambiguous. The V end was cut by 0 bases, the J end by 8 bases, with 13 bases between. From germline, CDR1 is LGHDT and CDR2 YNNKEL (reference sequence). The CDR3 sequence is 14 residues long. Here the CDR3 DNA reads TGTGCCAGCAGCCAAGAAAGCCGGGAACGGGGCTACACCTTC. It translates to CASSQESRERGYTF.

This chain connects TRBV11-1 to TRBJ2-5; D ambiguous. The V and J ends lost 5 bases and 0 bases respectively, with 7 bases between them. Germline V gives CDR1 SGHAT, CDR2 FQDESV (reference sequence). The CDR3 sequence is 13 residues long. This chain's CDR3 is CASSPRYQETQYF. The CDR3 region has the DNA TGTGCCAGCAGCCCCCGGTACCAAGAGACCCAGTACTTC.

The chain recombines TRBV5-4 with TRBJ2-7; 12 bases match TRBD1. The CDR3 consists of 15 residues. J lost 3 bases, V lost 4 bases, and 5 bases had no gene match. CDR1 is SGHNT, CDR2 YYREEE, per germline (reference sequence). DNA for the CDR3: TGTGCCAGCAGCCCGGGACAGGGGGCAATCTACGAGCAGTACTTC. This gives the protein CASSPGQGAIYEQYF. The entire variable domain, with the rest obtained from reference TRBV5-4 and TRBJ2-7, is as follows: ETGVTQSPTHLIKTRGQQVTLRCSSQSGHNTVSWYQQALGQGPQFIFQYYREEENGRGNFPPRFSGLQFPNYSSELNVNALELDDSALYLCASSPGQGAIYEQYFGPGTRLTVT.